This T cell receptor (beta chain) was found in a study of persistence of HIV-infected CD4 T cells. This nonspecific control used anti-CD3/anti-CD28 bead stimulation of CD4+ T cells. CD4+ T cells upregulating both CD40 ligand and CD69 were sorted as responding cells. CD8+ T cells were removed from PBMCs prior to stimulation. Details on this clone: What it binds is not known.

Germline CDR1 MGHDK, CDR2 SYGVNS. Trimming removed 2 bases at V and 6 bases at J, with 9 bases between. The CDR3 consists of 13 residues. This was the immunoSEQ version 4 assay in survey mode. Produced via immunoSEQ multiplex PCR; TCRdb's table is partial and in-frame only. The sample includes about 47,000 clones, approximately 93% of them seen just once. This clonotype was obtained from an adult man with HIV who was CMV-seropositive. The gene calls are TRBV25-1 and TRBJ2-3, with D hard to call. The sequencing here drew on CD4+ T cells sorted from PBMCs after approximately 20-hour stimulation, taken from a patient who received antiretroviral therapy. The CDR3 reads CASSEPQFDTQYF. The DNA of the CDR3 is TGTGCCAGCAGTGAACCCCAGTTCGATACGCAGTATTTT.